The 3 T cell receptor beta chains below all came from one sample that was sequenced in a study of OX40 agonist ivuxolimab in advanced cancers. Measured with immunoSEQ multiplex PCR; TCRdb has only the in-frame clones, and not every one. The data show around 49,000 clones, around nine tenths seen once. The sample consisted of CD4+ or CD8+ T cells sorted from blood, taken in a trial of the OX40 agonist ivuxolimab. Receptors originate from an adult with an advanced solid tumor such as melanoma, head and neck, liver or kidney cancer.

This clone was seen once. The chain has TRBV28 and TRBJ1-3; no definite D call. The CDR3 sequence is 17 residues long. Germline CDR1 MDHEN, CDR2 SYDVKM. Trimming pared 6 bases from V and 0 bases from J, leaving 18 bases between. The CDR3 DNA is TGTGCCAGCAGCCCTCGGACGGAAGGCCCCTCTGGAAACACCATATATTTT. This translates into CASSPRTEGPSGNTIYF. Drawing the rest from reference TRBV28 and TRBJ1-3, the complete variable domain is DVKVTQSSRYLVKRTGEKVFLECVQDMDHENMFWYRQDPGLGLRLIYFSYDVKMKEKGDIPEGYSVSREKKERFSLILESASTNQTSMYLCASSPRTEGPSGNTIYFGEGSWLTVV.

Here the CDR3 reads CASSLGLAGAGELFF. In DNA form, the CDR3 reads TGTGCCAGCAGCTTGGGGCTAGCGGGAGCCGGGGAGCTGTTTTTT. The chain couples TRBV5-4 to TRBJ2-2; 10 bases agree with TRBD2. The CDR3 totals 15 residues. Trimming took 0 bases from V and 6 from J; bases not matched to a gene: 2. Germline CDR1 SGHNT, CDR2 YYREEE (reference sequence).

A note on this clone: The same CDR3 also results from other DNA sequences found in this sample. The chain links TRBV19 to TRBJ2-7; 9 bases align to TRBD1. V gave up 3 bases and J gave up 3 bases; unmatched junction bases: 3. This CDR3 is 14 amino acids long. Germline CDR1 and CDR2: LNHDA and SQIVND (reference sequence). CDR3 DNA sequence: TGTGCCAGTAGTATTGGGACAGGGAGCTACGAGCAGTACTTC. Translated: CASSIGTGSYEQYF.